The TCR beta chain described here comes from a study of CD8+CD57+ T cells in acquired aplastic anemia. The germline V and J ends were trimmed by 6 bases and 1 base, with 10 bases remaining between them. This CDR3 is 13 amino acids long. The germline V gene has CDR1 DFQATT and CDR2 SNEGSKA (reference sequence). Both TCR beta VDJ combination and CDR3 sequence profiling were carried out. Genomic DNA was the template for this profiling. Each CDR3 protein gets one entry after TCRdb re-called the reads with MiXCR. The profile shows 150,000 to 200,000 distinct CDR3 sequences, around 48% of them singletons. Only patients with CD8+CD57+ cell expansion on flow cytometry were chosen for sequencing. Severe acquired aplastic anemia affected all patients. Among the patients, none had received any therapy at the time of blood sampling.

The sequencing input was sorted CD4+, CD8+, or CD8+CD57+ T cells (not recorded which) from PBMCs. V is TRBV20-1 and J is TRBJ1-5, with D possibly matching TRBD1 (5 bases). This TCR came from a human donor with aplastic anemia. The CDR3 loop is CSAEGLSNQPQHF. The CDR3 nucleotides are TGCAGTGCCGAGGGACTAAGCAATCAGCCCCAGCATTTT.